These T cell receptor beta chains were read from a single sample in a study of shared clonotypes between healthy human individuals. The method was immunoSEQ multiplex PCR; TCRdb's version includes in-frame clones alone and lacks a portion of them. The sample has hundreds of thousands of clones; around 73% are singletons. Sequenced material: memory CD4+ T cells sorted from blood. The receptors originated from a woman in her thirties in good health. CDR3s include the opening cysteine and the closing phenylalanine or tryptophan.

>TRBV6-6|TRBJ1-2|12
CASSAAGYGYTF
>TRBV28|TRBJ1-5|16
CASRPGGPQGYQPQHF
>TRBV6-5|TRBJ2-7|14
CASRLDFPAREQYF
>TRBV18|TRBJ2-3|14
CASSPARSTDTQYF
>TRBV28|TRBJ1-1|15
CASSPGTGPNSEAFF
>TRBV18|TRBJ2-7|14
CASSPKESSYEQYF
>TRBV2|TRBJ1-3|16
CASSKESGLSGNTIYF
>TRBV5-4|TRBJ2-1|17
CASSLGLAVSSYNEQFF
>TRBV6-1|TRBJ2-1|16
CASSEAGLAGVNEQFF
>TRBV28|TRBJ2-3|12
CASTSSADTQYF
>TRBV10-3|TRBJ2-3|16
CAISEPLGVGTDTQYF
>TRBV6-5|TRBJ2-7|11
CASTKGYEQYF
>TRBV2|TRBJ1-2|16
CARGGQGRRANYGYTF
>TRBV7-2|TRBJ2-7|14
CASSCFNFSYEQYF
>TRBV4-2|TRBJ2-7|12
CASSQERGEQYF
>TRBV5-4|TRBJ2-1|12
CASSLVDNEQFF
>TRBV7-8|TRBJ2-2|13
CASRKTDTGELFF
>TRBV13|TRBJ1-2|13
CASSVRDSYGYTF
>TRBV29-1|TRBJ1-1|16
CSAQGSHFRLDTEAFF
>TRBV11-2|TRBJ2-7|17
CASSLASGGLSLYEQYF
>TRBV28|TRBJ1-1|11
CASSFVTEAFF
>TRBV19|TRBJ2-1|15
CASSGSSGRSGEQFF
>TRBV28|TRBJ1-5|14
CASRGPLQGQPQHF
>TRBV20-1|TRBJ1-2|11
CSAWTGYGYTF
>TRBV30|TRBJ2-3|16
CACRRRLAGGTDTQYF
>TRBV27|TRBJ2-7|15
CASSLYVNSSYEQYF
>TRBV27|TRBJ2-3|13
CATLGQGTDTQYF
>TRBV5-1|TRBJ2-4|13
CASSPNPMVIQYF
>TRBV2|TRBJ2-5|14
CASSDLLAEETQYF